These T cell receptor beta chains were read from a single sample in a study of blood T cells in healthy people across ages. TCRdb passed the 5' RACE reads through MiXCR, listing each CDR3 protein once. This sample has about 1.4 million distinct CDR3 sequences, with 59% found just once. Sequencing was done on a sample of blood. All receptors derive from a man aged 18 to 30 in good health. Both conserved end residues are part of each CDR3. The order of the fields is V gene, D gene, J gene, clone size, CDR3 DNA, CDR3 protein. The D gene is left open where the match is weak. A row's size may be missing; if present it is once, few, many or a size class.

v_gene: TRBV2
d_gene: TRBD1
j_gene: TRBJ2-7
abundance: few
CDR3nt: TGTGCCAGCAAGACCGGGACAGACGCCGGTCGTGAGCAGTACTTC
CDR3aa: CASKTGTDAGREQYF

v_gene: TRBV6-6
d_gene: TRBD1
j_gene: TRBJ2-7
abundance: -
CDR3nt: TGTGCCAGCTACGGGACAGGGGACAACGAGCAGTACTTC
CDR3aa: CASYGTGDNEQYF

v_gene: TRBV7-2
d_gene: -
j_gene: TRBJ1-2
abundance: -
CDR3nt: TGTGCCAGCAGCTTCCCTTTCGATGGCTACACCTTC
CDR3aa: CASSFPFDGYTF

v_gene: TRBV7-2
d_gene: -
j_gene: TRBJ1-5
abundance: few
CDR3nt: TGTGCCAGCAGCTTATCTCCAGGGGGCAATCAGCCCCAGCATTTT
CDR3aa: CASSLSPGGNQPQHF

v_gene: TRBV29-1
d_gene: TRBD1
j_gene: TRBJ1-2
abundance: -
CDR3nt: TGCAGCGTTGGAGCCGGGACAGTCTATGGCTACACCTTC
CDR3aa: CSVGAGTVYGYTF

v_gene: TRBV12-3/TRBV12-4
d_gene: TRBD1
j_gene: TRBJ2-1
abundance: -
CDR3nt: TGTGCCAGCAGTTTCCGGGACAGTATATACAATGAGCAGTTCTTC
CDR3aa: CASSFRDSIYNEQFF

v_gene: TRBV7-2
d_gene: -
j_gene: TRBJ2-3
abundance: -
CDR3nt: TGTGCCAGCAGCCTCCGGGACCCCTCCCCAGATACGCAGTATTTT
CDR3aa: CASSLRDPSPDTQYF

v_gene: TRBV3-1
d_gene: -
j_gene: TRBJ1-1
abundance: -
CDR3nt: TGTGCCAGCAGCCGGAGGGTCGGGGCGGGGAACACTGAAGCTTTCTTT
CDR3aa: CASSRRVGAGNTEAFF

v_gene: TRBV20-1
d_gene: -
j_gene: TRBJ1-4
abundance: -
CDR3nt: TGCAGTGCTAGAGTGGCACGGTCAAATGAAAAACTGTTTTTT
CDR3aa: CSARVARSNEKLFF

v_gene: TRBV15
d_gene: TRBD1
j_gene: TRBJ1-5
abundance: -
CDR3nt: TGTGCCACCAGCAGTGAGCGTGCAGGGGGTCAGCCCCAGCATTTT
CDR3aa: CATSSERAGGQPQHF

v_gene: TRBV6-2/TRBV6-3
d_gene: TRBD2
j_gene: TRBJ2-5
abundance: -
CDR3nt: TGTGCCAGCAGTTACTCGATTGCCGTGGTACTAGCGAGCTCTTCGGAGCAGTACTTC
CDR3aa: CASSYSIAVVLASSSEQYF

v_gene: TRBV21-1
d_gene: -
j_gene: TRBJ1-1
abundance: -
CDR3nt: TGTGCCAGCAGCGCGACCGGGACAGGGAATATCTCGAACACTGAAGCTTTCTTT
CDR3aa: CASSATGTGNISNTEAFF

v_gene: TRBV20-1
d_gene: TRBD1
j_gene: TRBJ2-1
abundance: few
CDR3nt: TGCAGTGCTAGAGCCGGACAGGGGCGCAATGAGCAGTTCTTC
CDR3aa: CSARAGQGRNEQFF

v_gene: TRBV12-3/TRBV12-4
d_gene: TRBD1
j_gene: TRBJ2-4
abundance: few
CDR3nt: TGTGCCAGCAGTCCACTCCCAACAGGGGTCTGGGCCAAAAACATTCAGTACTTC
CDR3aa: CASSPLPTGVWAKNIQYF

v_gene: TRBV20-1
d_gene: -
j_gene: TRBJ1-1
abundance: -
CDR3nt: TGCAGTGCTAGAGATGTTCAGGAGCCTAACACTGAAGCTTTCTTT
CDR3aa: CSARDVQEPNTEAFF

v_gene: TRBV13
d_gene: TRBD1
j_gene: TRBJ2-7
abundance: few
CDR3nt: TGTGCCAGCAGTTCTAGTCCCGGGACAGGGGTTCACGAGCAGTACTTC
CDR3aa: CASSSSPGTGVHEQYF

v_gene: TRBV28
d_gene: -
j_gene: TRBJ2-7
abundance: -
CDR3nt: TGTGCCAGCAGTCCAAACCCGGGACAACTCTACAATGAGCAGTACTTC
CDR3aa: CASSPNPGQLYNEQYF

v_gene: TRBV5-1
d_gene: -
j_gene: TRBJ2-7
abundance: -
CDR3nt: TGCGCCAGCACCCGAGAGTCTGGTGTCGAGTACGAGCAGTACTTC
CDR3aa: CASTRESGVEYEQYF

v_gene: TRBV18
d_gene: TRBD1
j_gene: TRBJ2-1
abundance: -
CDR3nt: TGTGCCAGCTCACCTAGCCGGACAGGGATGTATGAGCAGTTCTTC
CDR3aa: CASSPSRTGMYEQFF

v_gene: TRBV6-2/TRBV6-3
d_gene: -
j_gene: TRBJ2-7
abundance: few
CDR3nt: TGTGCCGGGAGAGGAACCCGGTCCTACGAGCAGTACTTC
CDR3aa: CAGRGTRSYEQYF

v_gene: TRBV5-5
d_gene: -
j_gene: TRBJ1-1
abundance: -
CDR3nt: TGTGCCAGCAGCTTGGCCGGGATCCGGGTGAACACTGAAGCTTTCTTT
CDR3aa: CASSLAGIRVNTEAFF

v_gene: TRBV5-6
d_gene: -
j_gene: TRBJ2-2
abundance: -
CDR3nt: TGTGCCAGCAGCTTGGGGAGACCGGGGACCGGGGAGCTGTTTTTT
CDR3aa: CASSLGRPGTGELFF

v_gene: TRBV7-2
d_gene: TRBD2
j_gene: TRBJ2-1
abundance: -
CDR3nt: TGTGCCAGCAGCAACCCTAGCGGGGCGGTATACAATGAGCAGTTCTTC
CDR3aa: CASSNPSGAVYNEQFF

v_gene: TRBV7-9
d_gene: TRBD1
j_gene: TRBJ2-5
abundance: -
CDR3nt: TGTGCCAGCAGCCGTACAGGGGGTCAAGAGACCCAGTACTTC
CDR3aa: CASSRTGGQETQYF

v_gene: TRBV7-2
d_gene: -
j_gene: TRBJ2-1
abundance: -
CDR3nt: TGTGCCAGCACACCCCTACCCAGGACTGCTGGGGACAATGAGCAGTTCTTC
CDR3aa: CASTPLPRTAGDNEQFF

v_gene: TRBV5-1
d_gene: TRBD2
j_gene: TRBJ2-3
abundance: once
CDR3nt: TGCGCCAGCACCCGTACCCCTAGCGGGGGGGCAGATACGCAGTATTTT
CDR3aa: CASTRTPSGGADTQYF

v_gene: TRBV4-3
d_gene: -
j_gene: TRBJ1-6
abundance: -
CDR3nt: TGCGCCAGCAGCCAATCCCTGGGTAATTCACCCCTCCACTTT
CDR3aa: CASSQSLGNSPLHF

v_gene: TRBV12-3/TRBV12-4
d_gene: -
j_gene: TRBJ2-2
abundance: -
CDR3nt: TGTGCCAGCAGTTTATCCAGCGGAACGAACACCGGGGAGCTGTTTTTT
CDR3aa: CASSLSSGTNTGELFF

v_gene: TRBV29-1
d_gene: -
j_gene: TRBJ2-7
abundance: few
CDR3nt: TGCAGCGCCTTGGACGGAGTTGAGGTCGAGCAGTACTTC
CDR3aa: CSALDGVEVEQYF

v_gene: TRBV11-2
d_gene: -
j_gene: TRBJ1-1
abundance: few
CDR3nt: TGTGCCAGCAGCTTAGGGGGGGCGCGGGAAGCTTTCTTT
CDR3aa: CASSLGGAREAFF

v_gene: TRBV7-2
d_gene: TRBD1
j_gene: TRBJ1-6
abundance: -
CDR3nt: TGTGCCAGCAGCTTAGCCCTAGTCCCGGGACAGGGTCTAACCCTCCACTTT
CDR3aa: CASSLALVPGQGLTLHF

v_gene: TRBV28
d_gene: TRBD1
j_gene: TRBJ2-4
abundance: -
CDR3nt: TGTGCCAGCAGCATGGACAGGCCCGCGGTAGACATTCAGTACTTC
CDR3aa: CASSMDRPAVDIQYF

v_gene: TRBV27
d_gene: TRBD1
j_gene: TRBJ2-7
abundance: few
CDR3nt: TGTGCCAGCAGTTTTGGACAGGACATTTACGAGCAGTACTTC
CDR3aa: CASSFGQDIYEQYF

v_gene: TRBV28
d_gene: -
j_gene: TRBJ1-2
abundance: few
CDR3nt: TGTGCCAGCAGTTTTTCGGGCCCTTATGGCTACACCTTC
CDR3aa: CASSFSGPYGYTF

v_gene: TRBV3-1
d_gene: -
j_gene: TRBJ2-2
abundance: -
CDR3nt: TGTGCCAGTAGGCTACAGGAGCAAGCCGGGGAGCTGTTTTTT
CDR3aa: CASRLQEQAGELFF

v_gene: TRBV28
d_gene: TRBD2
j_gene: TRBJ2-1
abundance: -
CDR3nt: TGTGCCAGCCGGACTGGCGGGAGCGTTGGTTGGTTCTTC
CDR3aa: CASRTGGSVGWFF

v_gene: TRBV5-1
d_gene: TRBD1
j_gene: TRBJ2-2
abundance: -
CDR3nt: TGCGCCAGCAGCGAAGGACAGGGAAGATTCGGGGAGCTGTTTTTT
CDR3aa: CASSEGQGRFGELFF

v_gene: TRBV7-7
d_gene: -
j_gene: TRBJ2-5
abundance: -
CDR3nt: TGTGCTAGCAGCTTAGAGGCGGGGGCCGGGGAGACCCAGTACTTC
CDR3aa: CASSLEAGAGETQYF

v_gene: TRBV27
d_gene: TRBD2
j_gene: TRBJ2-1
abundance: -
CDR3nt: TGTGCCAGCAGTTTAATCCGGACTAGGTTGTACAATGAGCAGTTCTTC
CDR3aa: CASSLIRTRLYNEQFF

v_gene: TRBV4-1
d_gene: -
j_gene: TRBJ2-2
abundance: -
CDR3nt: TGCGCCAGCAGCCAAGGCATCCCAGCCGGGGAGCTGTTTTTT
CDR3aa: CASSQGIPAGELFF

v_gene: TRBV2
d_gene: TRBD2
j_gene: TRBJ2-3
abundance: -
CDR3nt: TGTGCCAGCAGTGAAGCGCTAGCGGGAGGCTACGATACCCAGTATTTT
CDR3aa: CASSEALAGGYDTQYF

v_gene: TRBV7-6
d_gene: -
j_gene: TRBJ1-1
abundance: -
CDR3nt: TGTGCCAGCAGCCCCCGTGGGAATCAGGGAGGGACTGAAGCTTTCTTT
CDR3aa: CASSPRGNQGGTEAFF

v_gene: TRBV21-1
d_gene: -
j_gene: TRBJ2-3
abundance: -
CDR3nt: TGTGCCAGCAGCAAAGTTTGGGGGACACTCACAGATACGCAGTATTTT
CDR3aa: CASSKVWGTLTDTQYF

v_gene: TRBV4-1
d_gene: TRBD1
j_gene: TRBJ2-1
abundance: few
CDR3nt: TGCGCCAGCAGCTTCATGACAGGGACCTACAATGAGCAGTTCTTC
CDR3aa: CASSFMTGTYNEQFF

v_gene: TRBV9
d_gene: TRBD2
j_gene: TRBJ2-1
abundance: -
CDR3nt: TGTGCCAGCAGGCCCGGGACTAGCGGCAACAATGAGCAGTTCTTC
CDR3aa: CASRPGTSGNNEQFF

v_gene: TRBV10-3
d_gene: TRBD2
j_gene: TRBJ2-3
abundance: few
CDR3nt: TGTGCCATCAGTGACTTAGCGGGGAGCACAGATACGCAGTATTTT
CDR3aa: CAISDLAGSTDTQYF

v_gene: TRBV30
d_gene: -
j_gene: TRBJ1-2
abundance: -
CDR3nt: TGTGCCTGGAGTCCCCGGGACCTCTATGGCTACACCTTC
CDR3aa: CAWSPRDLYGYTF

v_gene: TRBV29-1
d_gene: -
j_gene: TRBJ2-3
abundance: few
CDR3nt: TGCAGCGTTGTCATCGGGGGCACAGATACGCAGTATTTT
CDR3aa: CSVVIGGTDTQYF

v_gene: TRBV2
d_gene: -
j_gene: TRBJ1-1
abundance: -
CDR3nt: TGTGCCAGCAGGAAAACAACCATCATGAACACTGAAACTTTCTTT
CDR3aa: CASRKTTIMNTETFF

v_gene: TRBV18
d_gene: -
j_gene: TRBJ2-7
abundance: -
CDR3nt: TGTGCCAGCTCACCACCCTCCCTCTACGAGCAGTACTTC
CDR3aa: CASSPPSLYEQYF

v_gene: TRBV4-2
d_gene: TRBD2
j_gene: TRBJ2-2
abundance: -
CDR3nt: TGTGCCAGCAGCCAAGTGGCTAGCGGGGCGAACACCGGGGAGCTGTTTTTT
CDR3aa: CASSQVASGANTGELFF

v_gene: TRBV21-1
d_gene: -
j_gene: TRBJ1-1
abundance: -
CDR3nt: TGTGCCAGCAGCAAAGCTCCGAGCGGTCATCAGGGGGTTGAAGCTTTCTTT
CDR3aa: CASSKAPSGHQGVEAFF

v_gene: TRBV4-1
d_gene: -
j_gene: TRBJ2-1
abundance: -
CDR3nt: TGCGCCAGCAGCTCGAGGGCTGCCGGATTGAATGAGCAGTTCTTC
CDR3aa: CASSSRAAGLNEQFF

v_gene: TRBV5-1
d_gene: -
j_gene: TRBJ2-3
abundance: few
CDR3nt: TGCGCCAGCAGCGGGGGTCCGGGACCCCCTAGCACAGATACGCAGTATTTT
CDR3aa: CASSGGPGPPSTDTQYF